The present entry profiles one TCR beta chain with its context. What it binds is not known. A single-stranded UMI oligo with SP2 sequence was ligated to cDNA 3' ends. An equimolar mix of RC1.1 and RC1.2 primed the beta chain across TRBC1 and TRBC2. TCRdb recomputed calls from the UMI-ligation and nested PCR reads with MiXCR, one row per CDR3 protein. The data show around 56,000 distinct CDR3 sequences, 10% to 15% seen once. The sample is PBMC spiked with counted cells of clone KT2. This specimen belongs to a study of quantifying T cell responses using KT2 cells. Background on the study: Reverse transcription used primers in the TCR alpha and beta constant regions. General observations from the study: Input KT2 cell number predicted KT2 alpha and beta sequence counts linearly over several orders of magnitude. Very high KT2 spike-in numbers caused saturation in KT2 sequence detection.

Deletions cut 2 bases from V and 7 bases from J, with 9 bases between. The CDR3 has 13 residues. Germline CDR1 reads SGHVS; CDR2 reads FQNEAQ. This chain uses TRBV7-8 with TRBJ1-3; no firm D call. The sequenced material came from PBMCs spiked with cells of the T cell clone KT2. This sequence was found in a human donor. This CDR3 reads CASSLQLSNTIYF. CDR3 sequence (DNA): TGTGCCAGCAGCTTACAGCTGTCGAACACCATATATTTT.